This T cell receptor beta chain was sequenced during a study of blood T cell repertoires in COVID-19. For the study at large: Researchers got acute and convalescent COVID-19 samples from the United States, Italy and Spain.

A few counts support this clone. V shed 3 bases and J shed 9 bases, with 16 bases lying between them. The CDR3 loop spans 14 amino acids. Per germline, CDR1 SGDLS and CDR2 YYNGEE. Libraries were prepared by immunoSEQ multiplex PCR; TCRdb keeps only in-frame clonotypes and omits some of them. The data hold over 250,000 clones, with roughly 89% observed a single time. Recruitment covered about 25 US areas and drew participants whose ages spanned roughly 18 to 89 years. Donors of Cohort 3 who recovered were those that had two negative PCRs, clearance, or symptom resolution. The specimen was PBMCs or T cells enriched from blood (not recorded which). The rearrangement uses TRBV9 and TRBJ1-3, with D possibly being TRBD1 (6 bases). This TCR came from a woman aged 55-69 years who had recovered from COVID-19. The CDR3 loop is CASSATGQRGTIYF. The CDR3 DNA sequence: TGTGCCAGCAGCGCCACAGGACAGCGGGGCACCATATATTTT.